What follows describes a single TCR beta chain. The repertoire was sequenced with immunoSEQ multiplex PCR; TCRdb's copy has only in-frame clones and lacks some. The sample holds approximately 88,000 clones, around 93% seen once. This sample was taken from a study of T cell changes during pregnancy in multiple sclerosis. V dropped 4 bases and J dropped 5 bases, with 18 bases sitting between them. The germline V gene encodes CDR1 SGHDT and CDR2 YYEEEE. The CDR3 is made up of 15 amino acids. The input for sequencing was peripheral blood, taken in the first trimester of pregnancy. The clonotype comes from a female donor with multiple sclerosis, enrolled in a pregnancy study. The J gene is TRBJ2-5, the V gene TRBV5-6, with D perhaps matching TRBD1 (6 bases). For the CDR3, the DNA is TGTGCCAGCAGCCCGGGGACAAGGGGTGGGGAGACCCAGTACTTC. Amino acids: CASSPGTRGGETQYF.